This TCR beta chain was sequenced in a study of blood T cell repertoires in COVID-19. Study-level information: The analysed material was cDNA or gDNA that came from T cells, B-cell-depleted T cells, or PBMCs.

In the original workflow: For nucleated cells, counts were estimated from reference gene primer amplification. Libraries were prepared by immunoSEQ multiplex PCR; TCRdb keeps only in-frame clonotypes and omits some of them. V, J and clone size are those of that table, while D and trimming were read from the DNA. The sample consists of about 92,000 clones, 72% of them appearing once. V dropped 4 bases and J dropped 7; count of bases not matched to a gene: 9. The CDR3 spans 15 residues. CDR1 is MRHNA and CDR2 is SNTAGT in the germline V gene. This chain connects TRBV6-4 to TRBJ1-4, with 7 nucleotides matching TRBD1. The sequenced sample consisted of peripheral blood. The sequence derives from a woman aged 55-69 years in a cohort sampled during active or convalescent COVID-19. CDR3 region: CASSVRGQCREKLFF. The CDR3 bases are TGTGCCAGCAGTGTCCGGGGACAGTGTCGTGAAAAACTGTTTTTT.